Here is one T cell receptor (beta chain) with its context. No antigen is known for it. The junction departs from the called germline gene at one end, perhaps through a read error. Germline-derived CDR1 and CDR2 are SGHRS and YFSETQ. The CDR3 covers 16 residues. Transcripts of RNA were the source for amplifying TCR beta CDR3 regions. HTBI primers primed a first-round RT-PCR, and a second-round multiplex PCR followed. Each CDR3 protein is one row after TCRdb ran MiXCR on the multiplex PCR reads. The table has approximately 640,000 distinct CDR3 sequences, over 40% seen once. This sample is part of a study of Graves' ophthalmopathy and Graves' hyperthyroidism. Study-wide points: Blood repertoires reportedly contained most expanded thyroid clonotypes above 0.001 frequency.

Exclusion criteria comprised other autoimmune diseases, uncontrolled infections, pregnancy or lactation in patients. The sequence was obtained from an adult man with Graves' ophthalmopathy. The V call is TRBV5-1, the J call TRBJ1-6; TRBD1 agrees at 9 bases. The specimen sequenced was peripheral blood. CDR3 nucleotides: TGTGCCAGCAGCTTGCAAGGGACAGGGTTTAGTTCACCCCTCCACTTT. Translated, it gives CASSLQGTGFSSPLHF.